The rows below give T cell receptor beta chains drawn from one sample of a study of OX40 agonist ivuxolimab in advanced cancers. TCRdb's copy holds only in-frame clones and misses some; the assay was immunoSEQ multiplex PCR. The table shows some 46,000 clones, with around 86% occurring only once. Material: CD4+ or CD8+ T cells sorted from blood, obtained in a trial of the OX40 agonist ivuxolimab. Receptors were obtained from an adult with an advanced solid tumor such as melanoma, head and neck, liver or kidney cancer. Both conserved end residues are part of each CDR3. A D gene is named only where the DNA matches it firmly. Expanded clones get a size class; other rows say once, few or many, or leave the size out.

d_gene,v_gene,abundance,j_gene,CDR3nt,CDR3aa
TRBD2,TRBV7-3,-,TRBJ2-1,TGTGCCAGCAGCTTACAACTAGCGGGAGGTAATGAGCAGTTCTTC,CASSLQLAGGNEQFF
-,TRBV7-2,-,TRBJ2-7,TGTGCCAGCGGGCCCGGTTACTTAGACTCCTACGAGCAGTACTTC,CASGPGYLDSYEQYF
-,TRBV21-1,-,TRBJ2-1,TGTGCCAGCAGCAATCCGGGGTTGCTGCGGGAGGTCTCCTACAATGAGCAGTTCTTC,CASSNPGLLREVSYNEQFF
TRBD2,TRBV11-2,-,TRBJ2-5,TGTGCCAGCAGCTCCGGGACTAGCGGGGGAGAGACCCAGTACTTC,CASSSGTSGGETQYF
-,TRBV4-1,-,TRBJ1-1,TGCGCCAGCAGCCAGCTTGACAGGAACACTGAAGCTTTCTTT,CASSQLDRNTEAFF
-,TRBV4-1,-,TRBJ2-1,TGCGCCAGCAGCCCCTCAGGAGGGGGCCAGCCGGGGCGGTATTGGAATGAGCAGTTCTTC,CASSPSGGGQPGRYWNEQFF
-,TRBV29-1,once,TRBJ2-7,TGCAGCGTTGAGGGGACCGACCCAGGGGACCCCCCTTACGAGCAGTACTTC,CSVEGTDPGDPPYEQYF
TRBD1,TRBV9,-,TRBJ2-1,TGTGCCAGCAGCGTAGCTGAGGGACAGGGCGACAATGAGCAGTTCTTC,CASSVAEGQGDNEQFF
-,TRBV6-1,-,TRBJ2-2,TGTGCCAGCAGTGAACCCCGGGGCACCGGGGAGCTGTTTTTT,CASSEPRGTGELFF
TRBD1,TRBV5-1,-,TRBJ2-6,TGCGCCAGCAGCTCGGGACAGGACTCTGGGGCCAACGTCCTGACTTTC,CASSSGQDSGANVLTF
-,TRBV29-1,-,TRBJ1-1,TGCAGCGTTATGCGGGGGGGCACTGAAGCTTTCTTT,CSVMRGGTEAFF
TRBD2,TRBV9,-,TRBJ2-5,TGTGCCAGCAAAGCCGGCGGGGGGGCAGGAGAGACCCAGTACTTC,CASKAGGGAGETQYF
-,TRBV11-2,-,TRBJ2-5,TGTGCCAGCAGCTCCAACATTGAAAGGACCCAGTACTTC,CASSSNIERTQYF
TRBD1,TRBV7-6,-,TRBJ2-7,TGTGCCAGCAGCCCCCGACAGGGGGCCGAGCAGTACTTC,CASSPRQGAEQYF
-,TRBV7-8,-,TRBJ2-5,TGTGCCAGCAGCGTGGATGGAGAGACCCAGTACTTC,CASSVDGETQYF
-,TRBV6-1,-,TRBJ1-5,TGTGCCAGCAGAGGAGGCTATAGCAATCAGCCCCAGCATTTT,CASRGGYSNQPQHF
-,TRBV4-1,-,TRBJ2-7,TGCGCCAGCAGCCAAGTCCACGGTCAGGGTGCCTACGAGCAGTACTTC,CASSQVHGQGAYEQYF
-,TRBV4-1,-,TRBJ1-3,TGCGCCAGCAGCCAAGTCTCTCAGGGCTCTGGAAACACCATATATTTT,CASSQVSQGSGNTIYF
-,TRBV14,-,TRBJ2-5,TGTGCCAGCGCGGAGGGGGGCTACGTGCGGGAGACCCAGTACTTC,CASAEGGYVRETQYF
TRBD2,TRBV18,-,TRBJ2-5,TGTGCCAGCTCACCACGGCTAGCGGGGGGAGAGACCCAGTACTTC,CASSPRLAGGETQYF
-,TRBV11-2,-,TRBJ1-3,TGTGCCAGCAGCTTAGGACGGAGCTCTGGAAACACCATATATTTT,CASSLGRSSGNTIYF
TRBD1,TRBV5-1,-,TRBJ2-7,TGCGCCAGCAGCTTTTCCCAGGGGGACTCCTACGAGCAGTACTTC,CASSFSQGDSYEQYF
TRBD2,TRBV18,-,TRBJ2-2,TGTGCCAGCTCAGGACTAGCGGGTAACACCGGGGAGCTGTTTTTT,CASSGLAGNTGELFF
-,TRBV5-4,-,TRBJ2-1,TGTGCCAGCAGCCGCGGACGAGGATCCTACAATGAGCAGTTCTTC,CASSRGRGSYNEQFF
-,TRBV4-1,-,TRBJ1-2,TGCGCCAGCAGCCAACCCGGGGGGGTGAGGTATGGCTACACCTTC,CASSQPGGVRYGYTF
-,TRBV11-2,-,TRBJ2-7,TGTGCCAGCAGGCCTCGGGGCTACGAGCAGTACTTC,CASRPRGYEQYF
TRBD2,TRBV5-1,-,TRBJ2-5,TGCGCCAGCACCGCCAGCGGGGGGTCGCAAGAGACCCAGTACTTC,CASTASGGSQETQYF
TRBD2,TRBV5-1,-,TRBJ2-5,TGCGCCAGCAGCTCCGGGGGGAACCAGGAGACCCAGTACTTC,CASSSGGNQETQYF
-,TRBV19,-,TRBJ2-3,TGTGCCAGTAGAGGCTCGGGGGATACGCAGTATTTT,CASRGSGDTQYF
-,TRBV6-4,-,TRBJ1-4,TGTGCCAGCAGTGAACAGGCTAATGAAAAACTGTTTTTT,CASSEQANEKLFF
TRBD2,TRBV2,few,TRBJ2-7,TGTGCCAGCAACGTGGGTAGCGGGGGCCACGAGCAGTACTTC,CASNVGSGGHEQYF
-,TRBV19,once,TRBJ1-4,TGTGCCAGTAGGACCATCGAGGGCGACGGTGAAAAACTGTTTTTT,CASRTIEGDGEKLFF
TRBD1,TRBV5-5,once,TRBJ1-4,TGTGCCAGCAGTCGAAACAGGGGTATTAATGAAAAACTGTTTTTT,CASSRNRGINEKLFF
-,TRBV4-1,-,TRBJ2-3,TGCGCCAGCAGCCCGCATTGGAGCGGTTACACAGATACGCAGTATTTT,CASSPHWSGYTDTQYF
-,TRBV7-9,-,TRBJ1-2,TGTGCCAGCAGCTTGGGCAGGGAAGACTATGGCTACACCTTC,CASSLGREDYGYTF